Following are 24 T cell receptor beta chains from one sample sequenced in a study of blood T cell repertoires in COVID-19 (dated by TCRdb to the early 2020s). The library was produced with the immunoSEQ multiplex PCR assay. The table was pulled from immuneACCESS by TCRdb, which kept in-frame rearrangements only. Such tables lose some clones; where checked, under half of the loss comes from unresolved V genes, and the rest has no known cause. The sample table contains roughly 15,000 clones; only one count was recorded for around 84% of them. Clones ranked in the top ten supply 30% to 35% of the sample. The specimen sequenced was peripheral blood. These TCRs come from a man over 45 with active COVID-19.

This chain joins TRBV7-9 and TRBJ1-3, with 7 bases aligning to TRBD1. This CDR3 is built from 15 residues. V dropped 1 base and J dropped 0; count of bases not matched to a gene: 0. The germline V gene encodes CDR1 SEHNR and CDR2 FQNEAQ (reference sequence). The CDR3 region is CASSLGTGSGNTIYF. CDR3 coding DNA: TGTGCCAGCAGCTTAGGGACAGGCTCTGGAAACACCATATATTTT.

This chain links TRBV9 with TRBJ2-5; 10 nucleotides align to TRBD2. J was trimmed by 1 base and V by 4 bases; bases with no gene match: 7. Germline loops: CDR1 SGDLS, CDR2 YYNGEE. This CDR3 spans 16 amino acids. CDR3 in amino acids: CASSPSSGSLQETQYF. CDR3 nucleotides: TGTGCCAGCAGCCCATCTAGCGGGAGCCTCCAAGAGACCCAGTACTTC.

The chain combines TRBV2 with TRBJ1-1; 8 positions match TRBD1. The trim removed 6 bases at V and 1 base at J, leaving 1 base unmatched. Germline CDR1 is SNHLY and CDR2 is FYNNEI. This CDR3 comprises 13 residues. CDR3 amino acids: CASRGTGNTEAFF. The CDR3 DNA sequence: TGTGCCAGCAGGGGGACAGGGAACACTGAAGCTTTCTTT. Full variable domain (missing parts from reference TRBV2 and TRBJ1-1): EPEVTQTPSHQVTQMGQEVILRCVPISNHLYFYWYRQILGQKVEFLVSFYNNEISEKSEIFDDQFSVERPDGSNFTLKIRSTKLEDSAMYFCASRGTGNTEAFFGQGTRLTVV.

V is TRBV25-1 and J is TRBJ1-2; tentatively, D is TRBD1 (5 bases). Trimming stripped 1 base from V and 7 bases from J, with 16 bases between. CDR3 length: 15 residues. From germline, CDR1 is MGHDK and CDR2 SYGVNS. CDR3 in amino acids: CASSESARVFRGYTF. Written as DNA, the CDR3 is TGTGCCAGCAGTGAATCAGCCAGGGTTTTTCGTGGCTACACCTTC.

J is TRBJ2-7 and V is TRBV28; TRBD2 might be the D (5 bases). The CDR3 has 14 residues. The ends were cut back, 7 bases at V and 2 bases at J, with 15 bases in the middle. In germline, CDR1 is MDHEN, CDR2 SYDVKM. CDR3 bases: TGTGCCAGCAATTTTCCCGACTACCCCTACGAGCAGTACTTC. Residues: CASNFPDYPYEQYF.

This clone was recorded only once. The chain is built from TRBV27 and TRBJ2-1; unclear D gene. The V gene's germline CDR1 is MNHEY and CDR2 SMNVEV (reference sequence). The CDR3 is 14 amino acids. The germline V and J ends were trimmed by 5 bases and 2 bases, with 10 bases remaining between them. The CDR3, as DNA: TGTGCCAGCAGTATCGGGTCCCCCTACAATGAGCAGTTCTTC. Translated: CASSIGSPYNEQFF.

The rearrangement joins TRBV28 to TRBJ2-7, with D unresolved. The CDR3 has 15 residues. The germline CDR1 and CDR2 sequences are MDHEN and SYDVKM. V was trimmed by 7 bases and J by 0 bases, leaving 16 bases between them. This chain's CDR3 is CASTPQVTHSYEQYF. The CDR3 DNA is TGTGCCAGCACCCCGCAGGTTACACACTCCTACGAGCAGTACTTC.

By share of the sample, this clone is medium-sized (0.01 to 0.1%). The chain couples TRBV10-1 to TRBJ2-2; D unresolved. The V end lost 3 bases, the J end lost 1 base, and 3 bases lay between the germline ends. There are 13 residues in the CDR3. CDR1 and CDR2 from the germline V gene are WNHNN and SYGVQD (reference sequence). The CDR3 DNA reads TGCGCCAGCAGTGACGGGAACACCGGGGAGCTGTTTTTT. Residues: CASSDGNTGELFF.

The CDR3 DNA sequence: TGTGCCAGCAGCTTGGAAGGGGAGGGGACTAGTATCTATGAGCAGTTCTTC. It specifies CASSLEGEGTSIYEQFF. V usage is TRBV5-6 and J usage is TRBJ2-1, with 8 positions matching TRBD2. V gave up 0 bases and J gave up 8 bases; unmatched junction bases: 13. This CDR3 region has 17 residues. Per germline, CDR1 SGHDT and CDR2 YYEEEE. Filled out from reference TRBV5-6 and TRBJ2-1, the complete variable domain reads DAGVTQSPTHLIKTRGQQVTLRCSPKSGHDTVSWYQQALGQGPQFIFQYYEEEERQRGNFPDRFSGHQFPNYSSELNVNALLLGDSALYLCASSLEGEGTSIYEQFFGPGTRLTVL.

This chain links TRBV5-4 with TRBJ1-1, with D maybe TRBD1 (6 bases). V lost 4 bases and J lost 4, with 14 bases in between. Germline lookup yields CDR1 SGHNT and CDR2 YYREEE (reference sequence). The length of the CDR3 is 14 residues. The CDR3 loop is CASSPTGLVTEAFF. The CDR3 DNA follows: TGTGCCAGCAGCCCCACAGGGCTGGTCACTGAAGCTTTCTTT.

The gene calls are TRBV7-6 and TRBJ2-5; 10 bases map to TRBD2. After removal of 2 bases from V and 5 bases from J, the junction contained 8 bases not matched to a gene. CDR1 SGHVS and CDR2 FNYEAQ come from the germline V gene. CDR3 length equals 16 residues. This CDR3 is CASSLILAGVYETQYF. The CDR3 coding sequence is TGTGCCAGCAGCTTAATCCTAGCGGGAGTGTATGAGACCCAGTACTTC.

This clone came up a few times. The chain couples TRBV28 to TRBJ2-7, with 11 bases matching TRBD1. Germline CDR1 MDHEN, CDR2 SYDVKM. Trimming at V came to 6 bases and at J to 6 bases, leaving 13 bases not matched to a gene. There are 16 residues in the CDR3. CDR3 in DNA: TGTGCCAGCAGAGAGGATGGGGACAGGGGGTCTTTCGAGCAGTACTTC. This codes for CASREDGDRGSFEQYF.

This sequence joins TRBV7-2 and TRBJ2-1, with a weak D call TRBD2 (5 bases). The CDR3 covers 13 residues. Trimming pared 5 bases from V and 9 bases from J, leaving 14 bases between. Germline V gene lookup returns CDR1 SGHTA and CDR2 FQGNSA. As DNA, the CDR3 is TGTGCCAGCAGCCTAAGTGGTGGGAGTGAGCAGTTCTTC. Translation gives CASSLSGGSEQFF. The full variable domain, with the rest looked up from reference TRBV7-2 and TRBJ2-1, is GAGVSQSPSNKVTEKGKDVELRCDPISGHTALYWYRQSLGQGLEFLIYFQGNSAPDKSGLPSDRFSAERTGGSVSTLTIQRTQQEDSAVYLCASSLSGGSEQFFGPGTRLTVL.

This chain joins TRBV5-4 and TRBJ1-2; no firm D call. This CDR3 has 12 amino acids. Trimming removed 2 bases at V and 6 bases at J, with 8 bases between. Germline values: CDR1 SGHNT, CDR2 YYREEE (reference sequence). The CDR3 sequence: CASSFHSDGYTF. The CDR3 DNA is TGTGCCAGCAGCTTCCATAGTGATGGCTACACCTTC.

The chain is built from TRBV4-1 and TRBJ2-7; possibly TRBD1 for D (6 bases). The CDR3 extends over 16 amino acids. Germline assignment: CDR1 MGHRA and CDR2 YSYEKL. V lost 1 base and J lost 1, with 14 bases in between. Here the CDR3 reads CASSQVGTTGSYEQYF. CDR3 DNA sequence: TGCGCCAGCAGCCAAGTAGGAACTACAGGGTCCTACGAGCAGTACTTC.

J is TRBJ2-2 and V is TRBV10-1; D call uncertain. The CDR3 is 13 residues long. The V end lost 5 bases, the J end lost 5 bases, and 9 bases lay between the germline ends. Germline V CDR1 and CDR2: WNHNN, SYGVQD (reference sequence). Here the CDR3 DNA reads TGCGCCAGCAGTAACTATTGGACCGGGGAGCTGTTTTTT. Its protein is CASSNYWTGELFF.

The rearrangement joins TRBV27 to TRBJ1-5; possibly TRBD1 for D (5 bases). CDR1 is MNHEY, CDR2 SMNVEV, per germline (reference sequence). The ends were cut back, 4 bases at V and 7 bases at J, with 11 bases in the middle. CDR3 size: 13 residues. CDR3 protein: CASSWGSGQPQHF. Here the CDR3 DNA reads TGTGCCAGCAGTTGGGGCTCTGGGCAGCCCCAGCATTTT.

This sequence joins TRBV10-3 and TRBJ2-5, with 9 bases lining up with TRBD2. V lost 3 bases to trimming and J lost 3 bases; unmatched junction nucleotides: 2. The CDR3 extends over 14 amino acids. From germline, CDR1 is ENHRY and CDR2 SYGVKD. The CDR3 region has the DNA TGTGCCATCAGTGACGTAGCGGGAGAAGAGACCCAGTACTTC. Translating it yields CAISDVAGEETQYF.

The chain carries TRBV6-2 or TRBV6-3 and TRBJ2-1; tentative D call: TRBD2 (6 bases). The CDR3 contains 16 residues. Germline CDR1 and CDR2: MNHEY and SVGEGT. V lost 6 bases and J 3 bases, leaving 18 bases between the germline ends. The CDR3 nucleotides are TGTGCCAGCAGCCCCCCGGCCCGGGACTTCTACAATGAGCAGTTCTTC. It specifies CASSPPARDFYNEQFF.

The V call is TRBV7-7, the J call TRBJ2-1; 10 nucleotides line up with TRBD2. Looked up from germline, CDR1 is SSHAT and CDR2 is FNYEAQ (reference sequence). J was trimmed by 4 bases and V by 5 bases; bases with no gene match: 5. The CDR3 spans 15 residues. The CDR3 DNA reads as TGTGCCAGCAGCCCCGGGACTAGCGCTTACAATGAGCAGTTCTTC. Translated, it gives CASSPGTSAYNEQFF.

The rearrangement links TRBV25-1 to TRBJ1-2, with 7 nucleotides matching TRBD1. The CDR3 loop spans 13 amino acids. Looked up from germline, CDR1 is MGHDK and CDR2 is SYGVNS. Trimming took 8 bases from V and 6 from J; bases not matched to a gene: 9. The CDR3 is CASLNTGTDGYTF. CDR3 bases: TGTGCCAGCCTAAACACCGGGACAGATGGCTACACCTTC.

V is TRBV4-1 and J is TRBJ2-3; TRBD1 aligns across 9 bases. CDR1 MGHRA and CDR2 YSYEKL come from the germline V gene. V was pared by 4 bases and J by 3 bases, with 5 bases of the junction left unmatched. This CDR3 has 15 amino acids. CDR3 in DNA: TGCGCCAGCAGCCCGGACAGGGGTAGTACAGATACGCAGTATTTT. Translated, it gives CASSPDRGSTDTQYF.

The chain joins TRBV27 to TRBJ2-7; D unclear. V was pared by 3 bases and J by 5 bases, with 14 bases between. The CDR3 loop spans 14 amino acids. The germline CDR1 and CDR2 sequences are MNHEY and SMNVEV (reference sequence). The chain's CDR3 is CASSFYVGSHEQYF. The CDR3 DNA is TGTGCCAGCAGTTTTTATGTAGGTAGCCACGAGCAGTACTTC.

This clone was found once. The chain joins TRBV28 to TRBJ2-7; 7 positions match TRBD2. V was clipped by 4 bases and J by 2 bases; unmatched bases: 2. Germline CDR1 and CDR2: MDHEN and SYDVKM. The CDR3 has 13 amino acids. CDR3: CASSSSGPYEQYF. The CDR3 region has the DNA TGTGCCAGCAGTTCTAGCGGCCCCTACGAGCAGTACTTC. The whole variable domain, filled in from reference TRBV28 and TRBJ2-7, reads DVKVTQSSRYLVKRTGEKVFLECVQDMDHENMFWYRQDPGLGLRLIYFSYDVKMKEKGDIPEGYSVSREKKERFSLILESASTNQTSMYLCASSSSGPYEQYFGPGTRLTVT.